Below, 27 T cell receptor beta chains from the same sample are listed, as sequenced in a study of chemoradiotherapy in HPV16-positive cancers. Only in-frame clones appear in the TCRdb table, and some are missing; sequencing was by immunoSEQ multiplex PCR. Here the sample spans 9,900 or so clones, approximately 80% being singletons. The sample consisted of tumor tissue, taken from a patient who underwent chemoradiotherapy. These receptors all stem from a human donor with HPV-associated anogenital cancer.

In DNA form, the CDR3 reads TGTGCCAGTAGTATTTTGGGCCAGGGGGGCTACTATGGCTACACCTTC. It yields the protein CASSILGQGGYYGYTF. The genes are TRBV19 and TRBJ1-2; 7 nucleotides align to TRBD1. The length of the CDR3 is 16 residues. The V gene's germline CDR1 is LNHDA and CDR2 SQIVND (reference sequence). V lost 3 bases, J lost 3 bases, and 10 bases stayed unmatched.

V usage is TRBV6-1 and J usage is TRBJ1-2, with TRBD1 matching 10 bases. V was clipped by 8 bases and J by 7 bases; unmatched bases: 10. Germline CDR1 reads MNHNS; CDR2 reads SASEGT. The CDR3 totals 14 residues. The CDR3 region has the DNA TGTGCCAGCCACAGAGACAGGGGGCAGGGTGGCTACACCTTC. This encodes CASHRDRGQGGYTF.

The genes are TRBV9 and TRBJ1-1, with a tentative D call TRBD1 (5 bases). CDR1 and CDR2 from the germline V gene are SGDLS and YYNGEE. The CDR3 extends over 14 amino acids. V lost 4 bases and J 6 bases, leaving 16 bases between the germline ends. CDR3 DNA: TGTGCCAGCAGCCCGAAGACAGCGAGGGCTGAAGCTTTCTTT. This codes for CASSPKTARAEAFF.

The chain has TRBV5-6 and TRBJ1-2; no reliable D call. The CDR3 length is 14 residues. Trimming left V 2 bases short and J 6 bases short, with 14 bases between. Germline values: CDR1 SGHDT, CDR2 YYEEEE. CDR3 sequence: CASSFIWKGHGYTF. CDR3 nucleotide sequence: TGTGCCAGCAGCTTCATATGGAAGGGCCATGGCTACACCTTC.

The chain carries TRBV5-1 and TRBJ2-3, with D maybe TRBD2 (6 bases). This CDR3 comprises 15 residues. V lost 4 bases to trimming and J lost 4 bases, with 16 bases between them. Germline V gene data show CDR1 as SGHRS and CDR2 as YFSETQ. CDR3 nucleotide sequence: TGCGCCAGCAGCGCCGGGACTGGGCGGGCAGATACGCAGTATTTT. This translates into CASSAGTGRADTQYF.

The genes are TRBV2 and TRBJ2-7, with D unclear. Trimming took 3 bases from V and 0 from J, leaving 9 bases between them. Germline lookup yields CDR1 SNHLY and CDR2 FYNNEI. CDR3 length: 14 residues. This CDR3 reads CASSDFDNSYEQYF. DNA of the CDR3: TGTGCCAGCAGTGATTTTGACAACTCCTACGAGCAGTACTTC.

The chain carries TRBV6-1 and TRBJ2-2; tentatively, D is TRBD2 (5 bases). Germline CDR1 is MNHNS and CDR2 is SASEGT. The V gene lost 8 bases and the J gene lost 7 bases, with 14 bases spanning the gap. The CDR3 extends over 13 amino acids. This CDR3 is CASQVFRGGELFF. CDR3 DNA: TGTGCCAGCCAGGTCTTTCGGGGCGGGGAGCTGTTTTTT.

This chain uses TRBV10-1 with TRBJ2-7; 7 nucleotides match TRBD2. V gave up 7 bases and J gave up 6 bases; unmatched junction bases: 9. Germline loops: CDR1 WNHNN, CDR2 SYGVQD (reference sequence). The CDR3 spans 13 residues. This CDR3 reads CASTSGGRGEQYF. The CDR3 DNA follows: TGCGCCAGCACGTCGGGAGGAAGGGGCGAGCAGTACTTC.

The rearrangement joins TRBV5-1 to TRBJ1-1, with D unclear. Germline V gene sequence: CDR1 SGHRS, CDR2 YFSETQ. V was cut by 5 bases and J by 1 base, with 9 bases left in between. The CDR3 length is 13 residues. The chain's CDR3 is CASRLEWNTEAFF. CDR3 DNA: TGCGCCAGCAGACTCGAGTGGAACACTGAAGCTTTCTTT.

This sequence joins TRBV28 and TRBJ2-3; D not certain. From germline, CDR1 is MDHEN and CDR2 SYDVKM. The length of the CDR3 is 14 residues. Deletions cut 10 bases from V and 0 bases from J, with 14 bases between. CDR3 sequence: CATKLASSTDTQYF. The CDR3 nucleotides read TGTGCCACCAAACTCGCCTCTAGCACAGATACGCAGTATTTT.

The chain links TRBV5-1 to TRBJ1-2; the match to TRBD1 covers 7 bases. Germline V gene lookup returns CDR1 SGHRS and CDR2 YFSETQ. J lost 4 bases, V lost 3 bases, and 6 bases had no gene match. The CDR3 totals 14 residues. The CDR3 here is CASSSGQVGYGYTF. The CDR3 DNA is TGCGCCAGCAGCTCAGGACAGGTTGGCTATGGCTACACCTTC.

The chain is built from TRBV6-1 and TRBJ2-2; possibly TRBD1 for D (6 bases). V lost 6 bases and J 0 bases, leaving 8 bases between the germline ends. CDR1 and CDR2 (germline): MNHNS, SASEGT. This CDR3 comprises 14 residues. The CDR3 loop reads CASSDRSNTGELFF. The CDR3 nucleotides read TGTGCCAGCAGCGACAGGTCGAACACCGGGGAGCTGTTTTTT.

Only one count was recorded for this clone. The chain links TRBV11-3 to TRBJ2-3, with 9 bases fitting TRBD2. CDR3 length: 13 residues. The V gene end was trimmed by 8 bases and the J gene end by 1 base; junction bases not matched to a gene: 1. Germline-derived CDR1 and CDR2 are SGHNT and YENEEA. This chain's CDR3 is CASASGGTDTQYF. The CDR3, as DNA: TGTGCCAGCGCTAGCGGGGGCACAGATACGCAGTATTTT.

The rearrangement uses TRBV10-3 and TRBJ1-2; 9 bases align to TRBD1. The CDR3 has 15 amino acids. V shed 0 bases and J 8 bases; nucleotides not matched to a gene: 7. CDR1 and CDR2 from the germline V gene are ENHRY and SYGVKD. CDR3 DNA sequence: TGTGCCATCAGTGAGTCTGGGGGGACAGGGTTCGGCTACACCTTC. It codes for CAISESGGTGFGYTF.

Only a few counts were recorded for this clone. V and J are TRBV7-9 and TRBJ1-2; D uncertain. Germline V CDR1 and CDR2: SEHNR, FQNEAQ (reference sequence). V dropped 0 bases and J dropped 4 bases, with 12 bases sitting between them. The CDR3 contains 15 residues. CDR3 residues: CASSLAHQVIYGYTF. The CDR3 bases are TGTGCCAGCAGCTTAGCGCACCAGGTTATCTATGGCTACACCTTC.

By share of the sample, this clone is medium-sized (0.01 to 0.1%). CDR3 DNA sequence: TGTGCCAGCAGCTCGGTTGCCCTCCCCCTCTACGAGCAGTACTTC. Encoded protein: CASSSVALPLYEQYF. The chain carries TRBV7-9 and TRBJ2-7; D gene ambiguous. The germline V gene encodes CDR1 SEHNR and CDR2 FQNEAQ (reference sequence). The ends were cut back, 4 bases at V and 3 bases at J, with 16 bases in the middle. This CDR3 spans 15 amino acids.

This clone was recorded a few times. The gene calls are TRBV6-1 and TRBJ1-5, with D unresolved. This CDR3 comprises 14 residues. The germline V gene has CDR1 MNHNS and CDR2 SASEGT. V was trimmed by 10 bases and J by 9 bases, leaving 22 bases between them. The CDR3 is CATEAGLVMGPQHF. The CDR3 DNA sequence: TGTGCCACCGAAGCAGGCCTCGTTATGGGGCCCCAGCATTTT.

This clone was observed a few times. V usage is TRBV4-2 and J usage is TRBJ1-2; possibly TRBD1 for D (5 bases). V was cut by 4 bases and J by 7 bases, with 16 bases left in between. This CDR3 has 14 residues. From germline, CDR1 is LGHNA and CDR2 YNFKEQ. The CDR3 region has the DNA TGTGCCAGCAGCCCCACGGGGGAGTTGGGTGGCTACACCTTC. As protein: CASSPTGELGGYTF.

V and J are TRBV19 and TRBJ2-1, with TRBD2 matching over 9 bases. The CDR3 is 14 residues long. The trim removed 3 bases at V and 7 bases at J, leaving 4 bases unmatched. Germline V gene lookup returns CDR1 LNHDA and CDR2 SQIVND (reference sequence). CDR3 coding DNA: TGTGCCAGTAGTATTGCGGGGGGGCTGAATGAGCAGTTCTTC. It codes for CASSIAGGLNEQFF.

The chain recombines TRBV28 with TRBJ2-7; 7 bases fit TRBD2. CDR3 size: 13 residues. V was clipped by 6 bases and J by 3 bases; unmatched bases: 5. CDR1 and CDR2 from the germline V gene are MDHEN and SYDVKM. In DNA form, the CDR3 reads TGTGCCAGCAGACCTGGGGGGGTCTACGAGCAGTACTTC. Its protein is CASRPGGVYEQYF.

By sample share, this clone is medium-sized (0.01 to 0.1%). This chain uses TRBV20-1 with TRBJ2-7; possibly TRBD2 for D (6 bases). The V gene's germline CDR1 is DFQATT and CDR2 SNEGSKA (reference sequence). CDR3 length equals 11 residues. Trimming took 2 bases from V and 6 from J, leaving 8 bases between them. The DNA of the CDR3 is TGCAGTGCTAGACAGGGAGGCGAGCAGTACTTC. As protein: CSARQGGEQYF.

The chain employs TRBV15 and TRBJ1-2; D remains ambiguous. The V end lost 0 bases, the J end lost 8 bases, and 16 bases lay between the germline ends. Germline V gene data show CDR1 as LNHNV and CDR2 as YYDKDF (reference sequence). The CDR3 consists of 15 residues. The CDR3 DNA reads TGTGCCACCAGCAGAGAACAGACTAGAAGTGGAGGCTACACCTTC. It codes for CATSREQTRSGGYTF. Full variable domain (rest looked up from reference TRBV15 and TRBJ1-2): DAMVIQNPRYQVTQFGKPVTLSCSQTLNHNVMYWYQQKSSQAPKLLFHYYDKDFNNEADTPDNFQSRRPNTSFCFLDIRSPGLGDTAMYLCATSREQTRSGGYTFGSGTRLTVV.

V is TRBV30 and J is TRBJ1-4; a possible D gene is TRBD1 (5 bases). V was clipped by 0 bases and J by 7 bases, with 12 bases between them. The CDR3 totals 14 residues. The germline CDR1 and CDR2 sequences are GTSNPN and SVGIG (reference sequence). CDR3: CAWSVGGSGEKLFF. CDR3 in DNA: TGTGCCTGGAGTGTTGGGGGGAGTGGTGAAAAACTGTTTTTT.

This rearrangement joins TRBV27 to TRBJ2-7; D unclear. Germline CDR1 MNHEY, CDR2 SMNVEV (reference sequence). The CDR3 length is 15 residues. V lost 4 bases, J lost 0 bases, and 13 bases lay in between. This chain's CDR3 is CASSSPSQNSYEQYF. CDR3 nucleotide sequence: TGTGCCAGCAGTTCTCCCAGCCAAAACTCCTACGAGCAGTACTTC.

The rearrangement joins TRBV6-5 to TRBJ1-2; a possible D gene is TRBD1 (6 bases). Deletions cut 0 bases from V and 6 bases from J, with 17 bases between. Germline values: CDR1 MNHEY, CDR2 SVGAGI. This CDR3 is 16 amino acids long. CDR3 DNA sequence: TGTGCCAGCAGTTACTCGATTCCAGGGGAGAGGGATGGCTACACCTTC. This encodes CASSYSIPGERDGYTF.

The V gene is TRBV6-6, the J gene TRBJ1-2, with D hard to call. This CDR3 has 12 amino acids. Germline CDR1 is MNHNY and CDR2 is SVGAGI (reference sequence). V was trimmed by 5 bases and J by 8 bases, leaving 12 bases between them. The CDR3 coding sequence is TGTGCCAGCAGTCCCTTGTTGGGGGGCTACACCTTC. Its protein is CASSPLLGGYTF.

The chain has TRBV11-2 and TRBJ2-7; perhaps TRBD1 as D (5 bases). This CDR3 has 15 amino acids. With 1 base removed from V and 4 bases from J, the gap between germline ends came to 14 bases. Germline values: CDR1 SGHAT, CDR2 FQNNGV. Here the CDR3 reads CASSLGNPGWYEQYF. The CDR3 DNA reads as TGTGCCAGCAGCTTAGGTAACCCAGGGTGGTACGAGCAGTACTTC. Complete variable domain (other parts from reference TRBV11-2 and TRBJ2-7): EAGVAQSPRYKIIEKRQSVAFWCNPISGHATLYWYQQILGQGPKLLIQFQNNGVVDDSQLPKDRFSAERLKGVDSTLKIQPAKLEDSAVYLCASSLGNPGWYEQYFGPGTRLTVT.